A selection of T cell receptor beta chains follows, all from one sample in a study of blood T cell repertoires in COVID-19. Measured with immunoSEQ multiplex PCR; TCRdb has only the in-frame clones, and not every one. The repertoire holds about 140,000 clones, with 84% as singletons. Sequencing was performed on PBMCs or T cells enriched from blood (not recorded which). Every receptor here comes from a woman under 30 who had been exposed to COVID-19. CDR3s include the opening cysteine and the closing phenylalanine or tryptophan. The order of the fields is D gene, V gene, J gene, clone size, CDR3 protein, CDR3 DNA. A D gene is named only where the DNA matches it firmly. Clone size is shown for a subset of rows, as once, few, many or a class of expanded clone.

TRBD1	TRBV18	TRBJ2-7	-	CASSPRQGSNEQYF	TGTGCCAGCTCACCGCGACAGGGTTCCAACGAGCAGTACTTC
TRBD1	TRBV5-6	TRBJ1-3	once	CASSLGQGRNTIYF	TGTGCCAGCAGCTTGGGACAGGGCAGAAACACCATATATTTT
TRBD1	TRBV7-2	TRBJ1-2	-	CASSPGTGGYGYTF	TGTGCCAGCAGCCCAGGGACAGGGGGATATGGCTACACCTTC
TRBD1	TRBV7-3	TRBJ2-7	-	CASSRHLGGTGVIFCYEQYF	TGTGCCAGCAGCAGACACTTAGGTGGGACAGGGGTAATTTTTTGTTACGAGCAGTACTTC
TRBD1	TRBV28	TRBJ1-2	-	CASSPGQLNYGYTF	TGTGCCAGCAGCCCGGGACAGCTAAACTATGGCTACACCTTC
-	TRBV4-3	TRBJ2-7	-	CASSQDNKRGYEQYF	TGCGCCAGCAGCCAAGATAATAAAAGGGGCTACGAGCAGTACTTC
TRBD1	TRBV6-2/TRBV6-3	TRBJ2-1	-	CASSYSMQGQGGKEQFF	TGTGCCAGCAGTTACTCGATGCAGGGACAGGGGGGAAAGGAGCAGTTCTTC
TRBD2	TRBV27	TRBJ2-2	-	CASRVLGRGLAHTGELFF	TGTGCCAGCAGGGTGTTGGGTCGGGGACTAGCCCACACCGGGGAGCTGTTTTTT
TRBD2	TRBV9	TRBJ2-3	-	CASSREGTETDTQYF	TGTGCCAGCAGCAGGGAGGGGACTGAAACAGATACGCAGTATTTT
TRBD1	TRBV29-1	TRBJ2-7	-	CSVGGGQGSYEQYF	TGCAGCGTTGGGGGGGGACAGGGCAGCTACGAGCAGTACTTC
TRBD1	TRBV10-1	TRBJ1-3	few	CARQEGQGRNTIYF	TGCGCCAGACAAGAGGGACAGGGGAGAAACACCATATATTTT
-	TRBV5-5	TRBJ2-3	-	CASSLFPPVPGSTDTQYF	TGTGCCAGCAGCTTGTTCCCACCGGTCCCGGGAAGCACAGATACGCAGTATTTT
-	TRBV18	TRBJ2-1	-	CASSPGAGYNEQFF	TGTGCCAGCTCACCAGGGGCTGGGTACAATGAGCAGTTCTTC
-	TRBV2	TRBJ1-2	-	CAGDSLLGYTF	TGTGCCGGAGACAGCCTTTTGGGCTACACCTTC
TRBD1	TRBV10-3	TRBJ1-2	-	CAISAPDREYMSGYGYTF	TGTGCCATCAGTGCCCCGGACAGGGAGTATATGTCGGGCTATGGCTACACCTTC
TRBD1	TRBV5-1	TRBJ1-2	-	CASSGGGDSYGYTF	TGCGCCAGCAGCGGCGGCGGGGACAGCTATGGCTACACCTTC
TRBD1	TRBV6-5	TRBJ1-1	-	CASRQGAPLSEAFF	TGTGCCAGCAGGCAGGGGGCGCCGCTTTCTGAAGCTTTCTTT
TRBD2	TRBV7-9	TRBJ2-3	few	CASRPGLAESTDTQYF	TGTGCCAGCAGGCCCGGACTAGCGGAAAGCACAGATACGCAGTATTTT
TRBD2	TRBV28	TRBJ2-1	-	CASNPDGTSGKNEQFF	TGTGCCAGCAATCCCGACGGGACTAGCGGGAAAAATGAGCAGTTCTTC
TRBD1	TRBV7-8	TRBJ2-7	many	CASSWTGGAGEQYF	TGTGCCAGCAGCTGGACAGGGGGCGCGGGAGAGCAGTACTTC
TRBD2	TRBV11-2	TRBJ2-3	few	CASSLVAGGYTQYF	TGTGCCAGCAGCTTAGTTGCGGGAGGGTATACGCAGTATTTT
TRBD1	TRBV7-8	TRBJ1-5	few	CASSLDRGLGSNQPQHF	TGTGCCAGCAGCTTAGACAGGGGGCTTGGTAGCAATCAGCCCCAGCATTTT
TRBD2	TRBV30	TRBJ2-7	-	CAWTPSGRFTYEQYF	TGTGCCTGGACCCCTAGCGGGAGATTCACCTACGAGCAGTACTTC
-	TRBV20-1	TRBJ2-5	-	CSAPETQYF	TGCAGTGCCCCGGAGACCCAGTACTTC
TRBD2	TRBV7-2	TRBJ2-7	once	CASSPRPSGQSYEQYF	TGTGCCAGCAGCCCCCGACCTAGCGGGCAAAGCTACGAGCAGTACTTC
TRBD1	TRBV24-1	TRBJ1-2	few	CATSDLPGQVGGYTF	TGTGCCACCAGTGATTTGCCGGGACAGGTGGGGGGCTACACCTTC
-	TRBV4-1	TRBJ2-3	-	CASTAWEESSTDTQYF	TGCGCCAGCACCGCCTGGGAGGAAAGTAGCACAGATACGCAGTATTTT
TRBD1	TRBV7-3	TRBJ1-2	-	CASRLDGTGAGYTF	TGTGCCAGCAGACTTGACGGGACAGGGGCCGGCTACACCTTC
TRBD1	TRBV12-3/TRBV12-4	TRBJ1-2	-	CASSLGQGYGYTF	TGTGCCAGCAGTTTAGGACAGGGGTATGGCTACACCTTC
TRBD2	TRBV11-3	TRBJ2-1	-	CASSKATSGNYNEQFF	TGTGCCAGCAGCAAAGCTACTAGCGGAAACTACAATGAGCAGTTCTTC
-	TRBV3-1/TRBV3-2	TRBJ1-6	-	CASSHGLAFNSPLHF	TGTGCCAGCAGCCACGGACTAGCCTTTAATTCACCCCTCCACTTT
TRBD2	TRBV27	TRBJ2-1	-	CASSPSPGLAALGYNEQFF	TGTGCCAGCAGTCCCTCTCCGGGACTAGCGGCCTTGGGCTACAATGAGCAGTTCTTC
TRBD1	TRBV6-4	TRBJ2-2	-	CASSDKGGAGTGELFF	TGTGCCAGCAGTGACAAAGGGGGCGCCGGCACCGGGGAGCTGTTTTTT
TRBD1	TRBV2	TRBJ1-3	once	CASRKQGAAGNTIYF	TGTGCCAGCAGAAAACAGGGGGCGGCTGGAAACACCATATATTTT
-	TRBV15	TRBJ2-2	few	CATSNRQTLRELFF	TGTGCCACCAGCAACAGACAGACCCTCCGGGAGCTGTTTTTT
-	TRBV7-9	TRBJ2-5	-	CASSLLAVINQETQYF	TGTGCCAGCAGCTTATTGGCAGTTATTAACCAAGAGACCCAGTACTTC
TRBD1	TRBV5-4	TRBJ1-4	-	CASSPDRGGEKLFF	TGTGCCAGCAGCCCCGACAGGGGAGGTGAAAAACTGTTTTTT
TRBD1	TRBV10-3	TRBJ1-1	-	CAISEPGQGNTEAFF	TGTGCCATCAGTGAGCCCGGACAGGGGAACACTGAAGCTTTCTTT
TRBD2	TRBV6-2/TRBV6-3	TRBJ2-5	-	CASSRGGETQYF	TGTGCCAGCAGTCGGGGGGGGGAGACCCAGTACTTC
TRBD2	TRBV6-1	TRBJ2-1	-	CASSEAAAGAFNEQFF	TGTGCCAGCAGTGAAGCGGCAGCGGGAGCATTCAATGAGCAGTTCTTC
-	TRBV15	TRBJ1-2	-	CATSRVASGSGYTF	TGTGCCACCAGCAGAGTGGCGTCAGGGTCAGGCTACACCTTC
TRBD1	TRBV7-3	TRBJ1-6	-	CASSAGTAGPLHF	TGTGCCAGCAGCGCAGGGACAGCCGGGCCCCTCCACTTT
TRBD1	TRBV19	TRBJ2-7	-	CASSRDRGYEQYF	TGTGCCAGTAGTAGGGACAGAGGCTACGAGCAGTACTTC
-	TRBV2	TRBJ1-2	-	CASSVQPYRGAF	TGTGCCAGCAGTGTTCAACCATATCGGGGTGCCTTC
TRBD2	TRBV7-2	TRBJ2-7	-	CASSNLAGGRTEQYF	TGTGCCAGCAGCAACTTAGCGGGAGGGCGTACCGAGCAGTACTTC
-	TRBV27	TRBJ1-6	-	CASSPRGEIGSPLHF	TGTGCCAGCAGTCCCCGGGGGGAAATCGGTTCACCCCTCCACTTT
TRBD2	TRBV18	TRBJ2-1	few	CASSPPSGRVYNEQFF	TGTGCCAGCTCACCACCTAGCGGGAGGGTCTACAATGAGCAGTTCTTC
TRBD2	TRBV7-3	TRBJ2-3	once	CASSSHPQTSGRHTQYF	TGTGCCAGCAGCTCGCACCCTCAAACTAGCGGGAGGCATACGCAGTATTTT
TRBD1	TRBV10-2	TRBJ1-1	-	CATRQGAITEAFF	TGCGCCACCCGACAGGGGGCAATCACTGAAGCTTTCTTT
-	TRBV6-6	TRBJ1-2	once	CASSATGDYGYTF	TGTGCCAGCAGCGCCACAGGTGACTATGGCTACACCTTC
-	TRBV2	TRBJ2-5	-	CASRQGSETETQYF	TGTGCCAGCAGACAGGGTTCGGAAACAGAGACCCAGTACTTC
TRBD2	TRBV19	TRBJ2-7	-	CASSTQAGGRYEQYF	TGTGCCAGTAGTACCCAAGCGGGAGGACGCTACGAGCAGTACTTC
TRBD1	TRBV3-1/TRBV3-2	TRBJ2-7	-	CASRGTGQGAYEQYF	TGTGCCAGCAGGGGGACCGGACAGGGGGCCTACGAGCAGTACTTC
TRBD1	TRBV7-9	TRBJ1-4	-	CASSHRQGKLFF	TGTGCCAGCAGCCACCGACAGGGCAAACTGTTTTTT
-	TRBV19	TRBJ2-3	-	CASIGSDTQYF	TGTGCCAGTATCGGGTCAGATACGCAGTATTTT
TRBD1	TRBV19	TRBJ1-2	-	CASSIRQGSGGYTF	TGTGCCAGTAGTATACGACAGGGTTCAGGCGGCTACACCTTC
TRBD1	TRBV28	TRBJ1-5	-	CASRGQGDQPQHF	TGTGCCAGCAGGGGACAGGGGGATCAGCCCCAGCATTTT
TRBD1	TRBV3-1/TRBV3-2	TRBJ1-5	-	CASSLGTGGYQPQHF	TGTGCCAGCAGCCTAGGGACAGGGGGCTATCAGCCCCAGCATTTT
TRBD1	TRBV2	TRBJ1-5	-	CASSVVRGTDENQPQHF	TGTGCCAGCAGTGTAGTCAGGGGGACAGACGAAAATCAGCCCCAGCATTTT